This TCR beta chain was identified in a study of human T cells and chemical hapten exposure. Study details: All through the roughly 23-week study, the scalp of each patient received diphenylcyclopropenone doses weekly. Per-sample variation in TCR yield stemmed mainly from small pooled library volume differences.

This clonotype was counted ten times or more. What it binds is unknown. TCRdb independently ran MiXCR on the RACE reads; one entry per CDR3 protein. The sample contains approximately 110,000 distinct CDR3 sequences, about 11% of which appear only once. Time point defined: patch test 1, 2 weeks after DPC sensitization. Treatment of the sample: therapeutic diphenylcyclopropenone sensitization with weekly scalp DPC. This CDR3 has 15 amino acids. V lost 2 bases and J 4 bases, leaving 16 bases between the germline ends. Germline V CDR1 and CDR2: SGHNT, YYREEE (reference sequence). Broader study findings: Those TCRs sitting above 1 in 1000 frequency stayed the same with DPC sensitization.

Sequences were derived from whole blood, sampled in connection with sensitization to the hapten diphenylcyclopropenone (DPC). The genes are TRBV5-4 and TRBJ2-7; the D gene could be TRBD1 or TRBD2 (5 bases each). This TCR derives from a woman aged 40 to 55 with alopecia areata. Some clones in this sample may be carry-over from other donors' samples. The CDR3 DNA sequence: TGTGCCAGCAGCTTCCAGGGAGCCCCAGGGTACGAGCAGTACTTC. Translated, it gives CASSFQGAPGYEQYF.